This entry features one T cell receptor (beta chain) sequence. The repertoire was sequenced with immunoSEQ multiplex PCR; TCRdb's copy has only in-frame clones and lacks some. The sample carries 150,000 to 200,000 clones, around 82% recorded once. The source of the sample is a study of blood T cell repertoires in COVID-19. In germline, CDR1 is SGHNT, CDR2 YYREEE (reference sequence). The length of the CDR3 is 14 residues. The V and J ends lost 0 bases and 3 bases respectively, with 9 bases between them. Sample: peripheral blood. The clonotype originates from a woman aged 40-49 years with COVID-19, enrolled during active disease. The chain couples TRBV5-4 to TRBJ2-5, with TRBD2 as a possible D gene (7 bases). CDR3 amino acids: CASSLGGGEETQYF. The CDR3 DNA follows: TGTGCCAGCAGCTTGGGCGGGGGCGAAGAGACCCAGTACTTC.